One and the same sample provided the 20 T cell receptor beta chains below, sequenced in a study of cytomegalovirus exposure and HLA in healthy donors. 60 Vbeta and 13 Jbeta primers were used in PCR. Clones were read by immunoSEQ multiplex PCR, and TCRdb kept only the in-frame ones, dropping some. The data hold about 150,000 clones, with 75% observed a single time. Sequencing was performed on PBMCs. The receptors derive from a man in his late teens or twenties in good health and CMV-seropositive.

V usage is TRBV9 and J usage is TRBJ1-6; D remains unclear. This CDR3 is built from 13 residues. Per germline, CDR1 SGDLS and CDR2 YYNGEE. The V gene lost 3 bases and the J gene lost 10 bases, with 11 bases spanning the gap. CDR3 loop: CASSGSRGSPLHF. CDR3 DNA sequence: TGTGCCAGCAGCGGCAGCCGCGGATCACCCCTCCACTTT.

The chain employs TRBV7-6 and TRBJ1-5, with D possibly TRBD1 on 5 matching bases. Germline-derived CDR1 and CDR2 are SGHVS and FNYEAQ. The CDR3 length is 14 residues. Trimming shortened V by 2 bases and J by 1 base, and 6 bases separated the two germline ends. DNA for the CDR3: TGTGCCAGCAGCTTACAGGGCAGCAATCAGCCCCAGCATTTT. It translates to CASSLQGSNQPQHF.

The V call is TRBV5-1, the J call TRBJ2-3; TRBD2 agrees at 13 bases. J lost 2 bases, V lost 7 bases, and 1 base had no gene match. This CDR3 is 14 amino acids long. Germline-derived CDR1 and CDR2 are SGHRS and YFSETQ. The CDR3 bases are TGCGCCAGCGGACTAGCGGGAGACACAGATACGCAGTATTTT. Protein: CASGLAGDTDTQYF.

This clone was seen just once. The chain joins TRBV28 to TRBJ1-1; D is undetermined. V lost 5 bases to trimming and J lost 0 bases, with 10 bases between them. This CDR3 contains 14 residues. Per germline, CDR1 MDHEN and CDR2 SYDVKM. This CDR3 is CASSEEYMNTEAFF. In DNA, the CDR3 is TGTGCCAGCAGTGAGGAATACATGAACACTGAAGCTTTCTTT.

CDR3 in DNA: TGCGCCAGCAGCCAGACCGGGGAGGCCACTGAAGCTTTCTTT. Protein: CASSQTGEATEAFF. This rearrangement joins TRBV5-1 to TRBJ1-1; D not certain. Trimming cost V 4 bases and J 4 bases, with 14 bases left between them. CDR1 and CDR2 from the germline V gene are SGHRS and YFSETQ. The CDR3 is made up of 14 amino acids.

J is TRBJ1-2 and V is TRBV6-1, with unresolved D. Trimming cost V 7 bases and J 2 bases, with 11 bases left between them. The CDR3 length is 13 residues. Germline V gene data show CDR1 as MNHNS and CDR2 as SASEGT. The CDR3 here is CASTRRGNYGYTF. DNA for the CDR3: TGTGCCAGCACTCGCCGCGGGAACTATGGCTACACCTTC.

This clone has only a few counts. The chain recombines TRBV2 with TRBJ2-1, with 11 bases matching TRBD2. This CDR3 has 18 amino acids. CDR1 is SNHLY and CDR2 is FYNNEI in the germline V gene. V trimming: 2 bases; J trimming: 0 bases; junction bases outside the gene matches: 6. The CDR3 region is CASSERLAGGGSYNEQFF. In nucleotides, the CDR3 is TGTGCCAGCAGTGAAAGGCTAGCGGGAGGAGGCTCCTACAATGAGCAGTTCTTC.

In DNA, the CDR3 is TGTGCCATCAAAGGAGGGGCTAGTCAGCCCCAGCATTTT. This gives the protein CAIKGGASQPQHF. This sequence joins TRBV10-3 and TRBJ1-5; D may be TRBD1 (5 bases). V lost 7 bases and J lost 6, with 13 bases in between. There are 13 residues in the CDR3. Per the germline V gene, CDR1 is ENHRY and CDR2 is SYGVKD.

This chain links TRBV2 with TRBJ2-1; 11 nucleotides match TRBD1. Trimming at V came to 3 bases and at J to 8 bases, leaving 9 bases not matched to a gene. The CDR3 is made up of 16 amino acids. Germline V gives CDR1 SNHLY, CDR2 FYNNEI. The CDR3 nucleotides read TGTGCCAGCAGTGAGAAGAGGACAGGGGGCGGCTATGAGCAGTTCTTC. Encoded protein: CASSEKRTGGGYEQFF.

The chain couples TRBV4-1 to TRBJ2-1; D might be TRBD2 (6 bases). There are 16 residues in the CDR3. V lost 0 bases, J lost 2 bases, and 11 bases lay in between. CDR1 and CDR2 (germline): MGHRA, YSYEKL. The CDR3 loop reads CASSQEFSGAYNEQFF. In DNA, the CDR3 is TGCGCCAGCAGCCAAGAGTTTTCGGGAGCCTACAATGAGCAGTTCTTC.

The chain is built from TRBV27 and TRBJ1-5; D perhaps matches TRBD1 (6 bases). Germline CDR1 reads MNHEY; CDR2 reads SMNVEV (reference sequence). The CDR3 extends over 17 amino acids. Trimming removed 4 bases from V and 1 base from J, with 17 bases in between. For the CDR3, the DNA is TGTGCCAGCAGTTCCCTCCGGGACACAGGGAGCAATCAGCCCCAGCATTTT. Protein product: CASSSLRDTGSNQPQHF.

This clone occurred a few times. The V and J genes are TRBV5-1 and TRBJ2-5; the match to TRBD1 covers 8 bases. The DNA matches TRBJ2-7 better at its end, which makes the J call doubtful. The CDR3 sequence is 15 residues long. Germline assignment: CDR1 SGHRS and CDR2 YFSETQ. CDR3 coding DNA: TGCGCCAGCAGCCTAGGGGCAGGGGGCGGCCACGAGCAGTACTTC. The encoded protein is CASSLGAGGGHEQYF.

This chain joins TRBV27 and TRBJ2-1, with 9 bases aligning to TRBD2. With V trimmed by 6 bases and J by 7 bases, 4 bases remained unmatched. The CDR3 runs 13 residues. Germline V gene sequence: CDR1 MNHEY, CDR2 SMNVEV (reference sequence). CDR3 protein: CASRSGRWNEQFF. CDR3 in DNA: TGTGCCAGCAGGAGCGGGAGGTGGAATGAGCAGTTCTTC.

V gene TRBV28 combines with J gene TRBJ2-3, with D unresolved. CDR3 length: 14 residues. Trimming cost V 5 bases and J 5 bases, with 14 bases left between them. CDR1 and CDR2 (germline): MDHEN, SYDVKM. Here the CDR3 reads CASSIARRIDTQYF. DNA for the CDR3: TGTGCCAGCAGTATCGCTAGGCGGATAGATACGCAGTATTTT.

CDR3 loop: CASSFPDNEQFF. The CDR3 region has the DNA TGTGCCAGCAGCTTTCCGGACAATGAGCAGTTCTTC. J is TRBJ2-1 and V is TRBV7-9; D unclear. The CDR3 consists of 12 residues. Trimming stripped 3 bases from V and 5 bases from J, with 5 bases between. CDR1 is SEHNR, CDR2 FQNEAQ, per germline (reference sequence). Together with reference TRBV7-9 and TRBJ2-1, the CDR3 gives the full variable domain: DTGVSQNPRHKITKRGQNVTFRCDPISEHNRLYWYRQTLGQGPEFLTYFQNEAQLEKSRLLSDRFSAERPKGSFSTLEIQRTEQGDSAMYLCASSFPDNEQFFGPGTRLTVL.

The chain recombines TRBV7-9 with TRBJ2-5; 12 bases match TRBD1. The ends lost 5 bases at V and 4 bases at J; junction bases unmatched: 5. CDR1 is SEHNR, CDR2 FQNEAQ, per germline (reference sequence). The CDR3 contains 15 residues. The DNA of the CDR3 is TGTGCCAGCAGCCCGGGACAGGGGGCTCGAGAGACCCAGTACTTC. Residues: CASSPGQGARETQYF.

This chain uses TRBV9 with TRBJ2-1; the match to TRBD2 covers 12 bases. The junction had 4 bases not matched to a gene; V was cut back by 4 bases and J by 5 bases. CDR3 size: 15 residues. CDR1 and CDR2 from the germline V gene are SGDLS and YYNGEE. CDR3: CASSPTSGRNNEQFF. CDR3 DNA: TGTGCCAGCAGCCCTACTAGCGGGAGGAACAATGAGCAGTTCTTC.

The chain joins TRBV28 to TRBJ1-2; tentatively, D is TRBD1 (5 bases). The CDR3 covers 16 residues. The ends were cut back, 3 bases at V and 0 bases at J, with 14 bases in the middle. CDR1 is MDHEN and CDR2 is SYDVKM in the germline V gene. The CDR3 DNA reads TGTGCCAGCAGTTTTGGCAGGGTGATAACTAACTATGGCTACACCTTC. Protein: CASSFGRVITNYGYTF.

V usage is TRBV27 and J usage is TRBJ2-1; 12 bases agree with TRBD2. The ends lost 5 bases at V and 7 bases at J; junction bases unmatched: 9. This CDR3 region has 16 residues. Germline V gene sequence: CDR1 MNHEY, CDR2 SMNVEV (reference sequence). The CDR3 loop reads CASSLLLAGGLNEQFF. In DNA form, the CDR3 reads TGTGCCAGCAGTCTCCTTCTAGCGGGAGGGCTAAATGAGCAGTTCTTC.

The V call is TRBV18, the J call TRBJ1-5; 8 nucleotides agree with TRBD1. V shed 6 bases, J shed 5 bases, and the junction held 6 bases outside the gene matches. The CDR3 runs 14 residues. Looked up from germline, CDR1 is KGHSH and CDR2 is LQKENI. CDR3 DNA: TGTGCCAGCTCCCACGGACAGGGTGATCAGCCCCAGCATTTT. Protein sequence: CASSHGQGDQPQHF.